The present entry profiles one T cell receptor (beta chain) with its context. The data were taken from a study of cytomegalovirus exposure and HLA in healthy donors. Study as a whole: In a later analysis, the roughly 120 validation repertoires were reported to have used the same platform as the roughly 670 first-cohort repertoires.

Libraries were prepared by immunoSEQ multiplex PCR; TCRdb keeps only in-frame clonotypes and omits some of them. This table has about 150,000 clones, less than 90% appearing once. Sequencing input: PBMCs. This receptor was taken from a man aged 18-30 years in good health and CMV-seropositive.

The CDR3 protein is CASSFGTGSSSYNEQFF. The CDR3 nucleotides read TGTGCCAGCAGCTTCGGGACAGGTTCGAGCTCCTACAATGAGCAGTTCTTC. This rearrangement joins TRBV5-8 to TRBJ2-1, with TRBD1 identical over 8 bases. V lost 2 bases, J lost 0 bases, and 7 bases stayed unmatched. The germline V gene encodes CDR1 SGHTS and CDR2 YDEGEE. The CDR3 has 17 amino acids.